This T cell receptor (beta chain) was retrieved from a study of cytomegalovirus exposure and HLA in healthy donors. Overall study results and limits: Later analysis demonstrated an association between a missense DCLRE1C variant and TCR beta V- and J-gene trimming. Beyond CMV serostatus, there was no information to go on about immune exposure. The study found most TCR sequences rare, yet found some public TCRs in many donors.

The CDR3 spans 15 residues. V lost 2 bases, J lost 2 bases, and 7 bases lay in between. Germline values: CDR1 MDHEN, CDR2 SYDVKM. To note about this clone: The antigen remains undetermined.

PCR amplification relied on 60 Vbeta primers (plus 13 Jbeta primers). Clones were read by immunoSEQ multiplex PCR, and TCRdb kept only the in-frame ones, dropping some. This sample has some 200,000 clones, with approximately 82% found just once. Sequencing was performed on PBMCs. This rearrangement joins TRBV28 to TRBJ2-6; D is ambiguous. The clonotype was recovered from a woman aged 18-29 years in good health and CMV-seronegative. The CDR3: CASSLSLTGANVLTF. CDR3 DNA: TGTGCCAGCAGTTTAAGCCTTACTGGGGCCAACGTCCTGACTTTC.